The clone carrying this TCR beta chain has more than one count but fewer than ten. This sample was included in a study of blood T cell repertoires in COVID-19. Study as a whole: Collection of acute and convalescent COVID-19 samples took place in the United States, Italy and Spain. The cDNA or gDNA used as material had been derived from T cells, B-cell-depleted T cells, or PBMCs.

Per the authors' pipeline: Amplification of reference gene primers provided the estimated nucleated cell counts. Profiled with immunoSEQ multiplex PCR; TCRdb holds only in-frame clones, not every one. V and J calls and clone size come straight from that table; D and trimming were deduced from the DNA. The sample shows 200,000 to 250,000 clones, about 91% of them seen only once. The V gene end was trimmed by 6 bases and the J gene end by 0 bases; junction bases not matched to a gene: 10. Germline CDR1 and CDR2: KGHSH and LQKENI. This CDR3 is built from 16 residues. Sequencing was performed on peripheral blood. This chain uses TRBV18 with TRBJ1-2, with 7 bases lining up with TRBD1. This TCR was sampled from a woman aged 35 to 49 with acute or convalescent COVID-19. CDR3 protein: CASSPRTGEANYGYTF. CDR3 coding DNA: TGTGCCAGCTCTCCCCGTACAGGGGAGGCTAACTATGGCTACACCTTC.